The next 30 T cell receptor beta chains were all read from a single sample in a study of T cell changes during pregnancy in multiple sclerosis. Assay: immunoSEQ multiplex PCR; the TCRdb copy retains only in-frame clones and omits some. This sample has about 85,000 clones, with 90% to 95% found just once. The source material was peripheral blood, sampled in the first trimester of pregnancy. Source of these receptors: a female donor with multiple sclerosis, enrolled in a pregnancy study.

This CDR3 is CASSDRGNYGYTF. The CDR3 region has the DNA TGCGCCAGCAGTGACAGGGGGAACTATGGCTACACCTTC. The chain is built from TRBV10-2 and TRBJ1-2, with 7 bases aligning to TRBD1. Germline CDR1 reads WSHSY; CDR2 reads SAAADI. The CDR3 is made up of 13 amino acids. Trimming cost V 3 bases and J 2 bases; bases outside gene matches: 0.

This chain links TRBV11-2 with TRBJ2-7; 10 bases map to TRBD1. CDR1 and CDR2 (germline): SGHAT, FQNNGV. There are 17 residues in the CDR3. V lost 1 base, J lost 2 bases, and 8 bases stayed unmatched. CDR3 coding DNA: TGTGCCAGCAGCTTAGGTAGGACAGGGGGGCCGACCTACGAGCAGTACTTC. Its translation is CASSLGRTGGPTYEQYF.

The chain is built from TRBV5-6 and TRBJ2-5; the D gene is possibly TRBD1 (6 bases). This CDR3 is built from 13 residues. The germline CDR1 and CDR2 sequences are SGHDT and YYEEEE. Trimming removed 4 bases at V and 5 bases at J, with 12 bases between. CDR3 residues: CASSLTGMETQYF. In DNA, the CDR3 is TGTGCCAGCAGCCTAACAGGGATGGAGACCCAGTACTTC.

The chain links TRBV5-8 to TRBJ1-5; unclear D gene. There are 15 residues in the CDR3. Trimming pared 1 base from V and 7 bases from J, leaving 15 bases between. Germline V lookup: CDR1 SGHTS, CDR2 YDEGEE. Here the CDR3 reads CASSLPPPPGQPQHF. CDR3 DNA sequence: TGTGCCAGCAGCTTGCCTCCCCCCCCGGGGCAGCCCCAGCATTTT.

The genes are TRBV7-9 and TRBJ2-5, with 10 bases that match TRBD1. J was trimmed by 4 bases and V by 5 bases; bases with no gene match: 10. The CDR3 runs to 16 residues. Germline V gene data show CDR1 as SEHNR and CDR2 as FQNEAQ (reference sequence). CDR3 region: CASSPDTGTGVETQYF. In DNA, the CDR3 is TGTGCCAGCAGCCCCGACACGGGGACAGGGGTAGAGACCCAGTACTTC.

This chain joins TRBV7-2 and TRBJ2-1; TRBD1 agrees at 9 bases. Germline lookup yields CDR1 SGHTA and CDR2 FQGNSA. The CDR3 covers 15 residues. With 2 bases clipped from V and 9 bases from J, the junction kept 8 bases outside the gene matches. CDR3 in amino acids: CASSLKGQGMSEQFF. The CDR3 bases are TGTGCCAGCAGCTTAAAGGGACAGGGTATGTCTGAGCAGTTCTTC.

In the case of this clone: One junction end does not reproduce the germline sequence, and a read error may be involved. The gene calls are TRBV11-2 and TRBJ1-1; D is possibly TRBD1 (5 bases). Germline V gene lookup returns CDR1 SGHAT and CDR2 FQNNGV. The CDR3 has 14 amino acids. The DNA of the CDR3 is TGTGCCAGCATCCGCGGGAAGGGGCAAACTGAAGCCTTCTTT. As protein: CASIRGKGQTEAFF.

The chain couples TRBV27 to TRBJ2-4; 11 nucleotides agree with TRBD1. The length of the CDR3 is 19 residues. Germline V lookup: CDR1 MNHEY, CDR2 SMNVEV (reference sequence). V gave up 2 bases and J gave up 2 bases; unmatched junction bases: 11. Here the CDR3 reads CASSLVPPGTGGPKNIQYF. The CDR3 nucleotides are TGTGCCAGCAGTTTAGTCCCCCCCGGGACAGGGGGTCCCAAAAACATTCAGTACTTC.

This chain links TRBV30 with TRBJ2-7; 9 nucleotides line up with TRBD1. The length of the CDR3 is 17 residues. V shed 1 base, J shed 3 bases, and the junction held 13 bases outside the gene matches. Germline assignment: CDR1 GTSNPN and CDR2 SVGIG (reference sequence). This chain's CDR3 is CAWSGDRDAKISYEQYF. In DNA form, the CDR3 reads TGTGCCTGGAGTGGGGACAGGGACGCGAAGATCAGCTACGAGCAGTACTTC.

This clone appeared a single time. V and J are TRBV7-9 and TRBJ1-6; 7 bases map to TRBD1. Germline CDR1 is SEHNR and CDR2 is FQNEAQ (reference sequence). The CDR3 totals 15 residues. Trimming at V came to 5 bases and at J to 7 bases, leaving 8 bases not matched to a gene. CDR3 DNA: TGTGCCAGCAGCCCTATACCGGGACAGAATTCACCCCTCCACTTT. As protein: CASSPIPGQNSPLHF.

The V and J genes are TRBV15 and TRBJ1-5, with D hard to call. The CDR3 has 17 residues. The germline V gene has CDR1 LNHNV and CDR2 YYDKDF (reference sequence). V lost 0 bases and J lost 3, with 15 bases in between. The CDR3 sequence: CATSRDEFERPNQPQHF. In nucleotides, the CDR3 is TGTGCCACCAGCAGAGATGAATTTGAGCGGCCCAATCAGCCCCAGCATTTT.

V usage is TRBV2 and J usage is TRBJ1-4, with D maybe TRBD1 (5 bases). CDR1 is SNHLY and CDR2 is FYNNEI in the germline V gene. V dropped 7 bases and J dropped 0 bases, with 9 bases sitting between them. This CDR3 has 14 amino acids. CDR3 amino acids: CASKPGATNEKLFF. The CDR3 bases are TGTGCCAGCAAGCCGGGGGCAACTAATGAAAAACTGTTTTTT.

V is TRBV7-3 and J is TRBJ1-1, with D perhaps matching TRBD1 (5 bases). The germline V gene encodes CDR1 SGHTA and CDR2 FQGTGA. Trimming removed 3 bases at V and 2 bases at J, with 7 bases between. The CDR3 is made up of 13 amino acids. This chain's CDR3 is CASSFQGNTEAFF. The DNA of the CDR3 is TGTGCCAGCAGCTTTCAGGGTAACACTGAAGCTTTCTTT.

CDR3 residues: CASSLSLPGSTDTQYF. Written as DNA, the CDR3 is TGTGCCAGCAGCCTAAGTCTCCCGGGGAGCACAGATACGCAGTATTTT. The chain couples TRBV11-3 to TRBJ2-3, with a tentative D call TRBD2 (5 bases). This CDR3 region has 16 residues. The V gene lost 5 bases and the J gene lost 0 bases, with 15 bases spanning the gap. Per the germline V gene, CDR1 is SGHNT and CDR2 is YENEEA.

This chain uses TRBV30 with TRBJ1-5, with TRBD1 identical over 7 bases. Germline-derived CDR1 and CDR2 are GTSNPN and SVGIG (reference sequence). V lost 0 bases to trimming and J lost 7 bases; unmatched junction nucleotides: 9. The CDR3 is made up of 15 amino acids. The CDR3, as DNA: TGTGCCTGGAGTGTACGAGACAGGGCTCGGCAGCCCCAGCATTTT. The encoded protein is CAWSVRDRARQPQHF.

The chain links TRBV16 to TRBJ2-3; TRBD2 aligns across 7 bases. This CDR3 has 16 amino acids. J lost 4 bases, V lost 4 bases, and 11 bases had no gene match. CDR1 is KGHSY and CDR2 is FQNENV in the germline V gene. DNA for the CDR3: TGTGCCAGCAGCCGTCTGGCGGGGGACCCGGCAGATACGCAGTATTTT. This sequence encodes CASSRLAGDPADTQYF.

The chain is built from TRBV13 and TRBJ1-5; D is unclear. V gave up 0 bases and J gave up 9 bases, with 6 bases separating them. The V gene's germline CDR1 is PRHDT and CDR2 FYEKMQ (reference sequence). The CDR3 loop spans 12 amino acids. CDR3 protein: CASSLGRGPQHF. DNA of the CDR3: TGTGCCAGCAGCTTAGGCCGGGGGCCCCAGCATTTT. The variable domain in full, completed from reference TRBV13 and TRBJ1-5, reads AAGVIQSPRHLIKEKRETATLKCYPIPRHDTVYWYQQGPGQDPQFLISFYEKMQSDKGSIPDRFSAQQFSDYHSELNMSSLELGDSALYFCASSLGRGPQHFGDGTRLSIL.

The gene calls are TRBV9 and TRBJ2-1; 7 bases align to TRBD2. This CDR3 is built from 15 residues. V was clipped by 3 bases and J by 5 bases; unmatched bases: 8. Germline V gene sequence: CDR1 SGDLS, CDR2 YYNGEE. DNA of the CDR3: TGTGCCAGCAGCGGGGGACCGACTAGCAACAATGAGCAGTTCTTC. This sequence encodes CASSGGPTSNNEQFF.

This rearrangement joins TRBV30 to TRBJ1-2, with TRBD1 matching 12 bases. The V gene's germline CDR1 is GTSNPN and CDR2 SVGIG (reference sequence). The CDR3 is 17 residues long. V shed 4 bases and J 2 bases; nucleotides not matched to a gene: 11. CDR3 sequence (DNA): TGTGCCTGGACCGCTCCGGGACAGGGGGCGAGAAACTATGGCTACACCTTC. Protein sequence: CAWTAPGQGARNYGYTF.

The chain has TRBV20-1 and TRBJ2-5; no clear D. Germline lookup yields CDR1 DFQATT and CDR2 SNEGSKA (reference sequence). This CDR3 spans 11 amino acids. V lost 1 base, J lost 5 bases, and 5 bases lay in between. The DNA for the CDR3 is TGCAGTGCTAGAGGTGGCGAGACCCAGTACTTC. Residues: CSARGGETQYF.

J is TRBJ2-1 and V is TRBV7-9; 7 bases align to TRBD2. V lost 5 bases, J lost 4 bases, and 8 bases stayed unmatched. Germline CDR1 and CDR2: SEHNR and FQNEAQ (reference sequence). The CDR3 loop spans 15 amino acids. CDR3 sequence (DNA): TGTGCCAGCAGCCTCAGTTGGGGGGGGTACAATGAGCAGTTCTTC. This codes for CASSLSWGGYNEQFF.

The V and J genes are TRBV13 and TRBJ2-2; TRBD2 aligns across 8 bases. Per germline, CDR1 PRHDT and CDR2 FYEKMQ (reference sequence). This CDR3 spans 14 amino acids. Trimming at V came to 3 bases and at J to 4 bases, leaving 1 base not matched to a gene. CDR3 nucleotide sequence: TGTGCCAGCAGCTTTCTAGCGGGCACCGGGGAGCTGTTTTTT. Its protein is CASSFLAGTGELFF.

This clone was recorded once. The CDR3 spells CASSLLGLPSGNTIYF. The CDR3 coding sequence is TGTGCCAGCAGTTTATTGGGACTGCCCTCTGGAAACACCATATATTTT. The chain combines TRBV28 with TRBJ1-3, with a weak D call TRBD1 (5 bases). Germline lookup yields CDR1 MDHEN and CDR2 SYDVKM. The CDR3 has 16 residues. Trimming took off 1 base at V and 0 bases at J, with 10 bases between the two ends.

This chain uses TRBV19 with TRBJ2-5; D remains ambiguous. Germline lookup yields CDR1 LNHDA and CDR2 SQIVND (reference sequence). Trimming pared 2 bases from V and 4 bases from J, leaving 14 bases between. This CDR3 spans 15 amino acids. The CDR3 spells CASSISAGLAETQYF. The CDR3, as DNA: TGTGCCAGTAGTATATCGGCCGGCTTAGCAGAGACCCAGTACTTC.

This sequence joins TRBV7-2 and TRBJ1-4, with a tentative D call TRBD1 (5 bases). CDR3 size: 16 residues. Germline V CDR1 and CDR2: SGHTA, FQGNSA. V lost 1 base and J 3 bases, leaving 12 bases between the germline ends. The chain's CDR3 is CASSLVSGDSNEKLFF. In DNA, the CDR3 is TGTGCCAGCAGCTTAGTTTCGGGGGACTCTAATGAAAAACTGTTTTTT. The whole variable domain, filled in from reference TRBV7-2 and TRBJ1-4, reads GAGVSQSPSNKVTEKGKDVELRCDPISGHTALYWYRQSLGQGLEFLIYFQGNSAPDKSGLPSDRFSAERTGGSVSTLTIQRTQQEDSAVYLCASSLVSGDSNEKLFFGSGTQLSVL.

The V gene is TRBV6-1, the J gene TRBJ2-1; 9 bases are shared with TRBD1. The CDR3 is 15 residues long. The ends lost 5 bases at V and 7 bases at J; junction bases unmatched: 9. Germline loops: CDR1 MNHNS, CDR2 SASEGT. CDR3 sequence (DNA): TGTGCCAGCAGTAGTCTGACAGGGGGTAAAAATGAGCAGTTCTTC. Its protein product is CASSSLTGGKNEQFF.

The J gene is TRBJ2-3, the V gene TRBV6-1; 7 bases are shared with TRBD2. The V and J ends lost 2 bases and 4 bases, in that order; junction bases with no gene match: 12. The CDR3 extends over 17 amino acids. CDR1 is MNHNS, CDR2 SASEGT, per germline. Here the CDR3 reads CASSEFWSGTRADTQYF. The CDR3 DNA reads TGTGCCAGCAGTGAATTCTGGAGCGGGACCCGGGCAGATACGCAGTATTTT.

This sequence joins TRBV19 and TRBJ2-5, with a tentative D call TRBD2 (5 bases). Germline V gene lookup returns CDR1 LNHDA and CDR2 SQIVND (reference sequence). Trimming left V 2 bases short and J 5 bases short, with 12 bases between. The CDR3 runs to 14 residues. The CDR3 here is CASSINTPGETQYF. The CDR3 DNA reads TGTGCCAGTAGTATAAATACCCCGGGGGAGACCCAGTACTTC.

CDR3 region: CASSPRTRSPLGGLIGLYF. The CDR3 DNA follows: TGTGCCAGCAGCCCCCGTACTAGATCCCCCCTTGGAGGCCTTATAGGGTTGTACTTC. This chain links TRBV11-2 with TRBJ2-7; D possibly corresponds to TRBD2 (5 bases). The germline V gene has CDR1 SGHAT and CDR2 FQNNGV. Trimming took 5 bases from V and 12 from J, leaving 38 bases between them. There are 19 residues in the CDR3.

This chain connects TRBV4-1 to TRBJ1-5, with D possibly TRBD1 on 5 matching bases. V was trimmed by 3 bases and J by 2 bases, leaving 14 bases between them. Germline loops: CDR1 MGHRA, CDR2 YSYEKL. CDR3 size: 16 residues. DNA of the CDR3: TGCGCCAGCAGCCAGGCGGCAGGGATTCGCAATCAGCCCCAGCATTTT. Translation: CASSQAAGIRNQPQHF.